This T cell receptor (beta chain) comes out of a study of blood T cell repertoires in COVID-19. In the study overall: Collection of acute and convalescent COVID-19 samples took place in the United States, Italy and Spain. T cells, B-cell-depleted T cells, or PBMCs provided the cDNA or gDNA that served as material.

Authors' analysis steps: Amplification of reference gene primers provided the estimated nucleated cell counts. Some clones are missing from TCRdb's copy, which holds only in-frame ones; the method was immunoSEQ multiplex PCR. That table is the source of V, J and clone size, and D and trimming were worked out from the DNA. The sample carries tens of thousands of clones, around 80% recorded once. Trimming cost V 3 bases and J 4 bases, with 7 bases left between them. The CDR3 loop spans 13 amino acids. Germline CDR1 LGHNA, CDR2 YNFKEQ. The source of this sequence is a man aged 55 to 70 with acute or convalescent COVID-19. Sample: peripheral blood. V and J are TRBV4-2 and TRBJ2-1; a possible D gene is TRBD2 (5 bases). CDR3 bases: TGTGCCAGCAGCCACGAGGGTTACAATGAGCAGTTCTTC. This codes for CASSHEGYNEQFF.